This is a list of T cell receptor beta chains from one sample in a study of regulatory T cells in long-lasting Graves disease. TCRdb re-derived calls from the multiplex PCR reads in MiXCR, one entry per CDR3 protein. In the table there are over 400,000 distinct CDR3 sequences, around 15% of which are singletons. This sample also belongs to another study, concerning T cells in Graves' hyperthyroidism and ophthalmopathy.

The sample consisted of peripheral blood mononuclear cells (PBMCs), taken at new diagnosis, from a patient treated with antithyroid drugs. These receptors were obtained from a woman aged 45-65 years with Graves disease. The CDR3 runs from the conserved cysteine through the conserved F or W. A D gene is named only where the DNA matches it firmly. Clone size, where shown, is once, few, many, or a class for clones that have expanded.

>TRBJ2-7|TRBV29-1|TRBD2|many
CSVEGHSGSRYEQYF
TGCAGCGTTGAAGGACATAGCGGGAGCAGGTACGAGCAGTACTTC
>TRBJ2-5|TRBV7-8|TRBD1|many
CASSPPGQGAGETQYF
TGTGCCAGCAGCCCCCCCGGACAGGGGGCCGGGGAGACCCAGTACTTC
>TRBJ1-1|TRBV5-1|-|many
CASSVQGSGNTEAFF
TGCGCCAGCAGCGTCCAGGGTTCGGGGAACACTGAAGCTTTCTTT
>TRBJ2-6|TRBV5-1|-|many
CASRSSFQDDLTF
TGCGCCAGCAGGTCCAGCTTTCAGGACGACCTGACTTTC
>TRBJ1-1|TRBV5-1|-|many
CASSPSDGLNTEAFF
TGCGCCAGCAGCCCCTCGGATGGATTGAACACTGAAGCTTTCTTT
>TRBJ1-2|TRBV6-1|TRBD1|few
CASSVGQQGFNYGYTF
TGTGCCAGCAGCGTGGGACAGCAGGGGTTCAACTATGGCTACACCTTC
>TRBJ1-2|TRBV4-3|-|once
CASSQGMRRVNYGYTF
TGCGCCAGCAGCCAAGGAATGAGACGGGTTAACTATGGCTACACCTTC
>TRBJ2-3|TRBV30|TRBD2|-
CAWSVGTSGTDTQYF
TGTGCCTGGAGTGTAGGGACTAGCGGCACAGATACGCAGTATTTT
>TRBJ2-5|TRBV3-1|-|-
CASRVAGGATQYF
TGTGCCAGCAGGGTCGCCGGGGGTGCGACCCAGTACTTC
>TRBJ2-1|TRBV10-1|TRBD2|few
CASSESPGLGQFF
TGCGCCAGCAGTGAGTCGCCGGGACTAGGACAGTTCTTC
>TRBJ2-1|TRBV5-1|TRBD1|-
CAGSFGTGVVLEQFF
TGCGCCGGCAGCTTCGGGACAGGGGTAGTTTTGGAGCAGTTCTTC
>TRBJ2-5|TRBV28|-|-
CASRSGREEETQYF
TGTGCCAGCAGGTCGGGCAGGGAGGAAGAGACCCAGTACTTC
>TRBJ2-1|TRBV7-9|TRBD1|many
CASSPRGRGTDNEQFF
TGTGCCAGCAGCCCCCGGGGCAGGGGGACGGACAATGAGCAGTTCTTC
>TRBJ2-7|TRBV6-1|TRBD1|few
CASSSGTGLVEQYF
TGTGCCAGCAGCTCCGGGACAGGGTTAGTCGAGCAGTACTTC
>TRBJ2-3|TRBV7-9|TRBD1|-
CASSYRDRALGDTQYF
TGTGCCAGCAGCTATCGGGACAGGGCCCTGGGGGATACGCAGTATTTT